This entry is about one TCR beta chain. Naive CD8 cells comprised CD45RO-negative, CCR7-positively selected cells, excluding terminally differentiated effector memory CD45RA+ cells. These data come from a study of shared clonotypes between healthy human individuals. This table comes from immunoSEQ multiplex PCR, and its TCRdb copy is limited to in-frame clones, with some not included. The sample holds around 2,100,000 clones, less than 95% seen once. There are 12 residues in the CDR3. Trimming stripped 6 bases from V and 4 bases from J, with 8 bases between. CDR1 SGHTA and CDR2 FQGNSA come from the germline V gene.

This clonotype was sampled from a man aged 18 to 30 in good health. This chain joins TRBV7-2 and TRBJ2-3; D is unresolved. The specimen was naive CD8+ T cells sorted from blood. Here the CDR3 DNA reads TGTGCCAGCAGACTCCAGGCAGATACGCAGTATTTT. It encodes CASRLQADTQYF.